The present T cell receptor (beta chain) was sequenced within a study of beta chain features in type 1 diabetes. In its sample, this clone was seen a few times. Germline V gene sequence: CDR1 MDHEN, CDR2 SYDVKM. The germline V and J ends were trimmed by 2 bases and 4 bases, with 5 bases remaining between them. The CDR3 length is 12 residues. Isolated RNA was reverse transcribed in full, so expressed TCRB transcripts were sequenced. The protocol was immunoSEQ multiplex PCR, while the TCRdb copy is restricted to in-frame clones and leaves out a portion. The sample includes some 44,000 clones, 51% of them seen just once.

The sample was Tregs from blood. The gene calls are TRBV28 and TRBJ1-2, with D uncertain. The sequence came from a woman aged 18-30 years in good health. CDR3 bases: TGTGCCAGCAGTTTAGACACCTATGGCTACACCTTC. Protein sequence: CASSLDTYGYTF.